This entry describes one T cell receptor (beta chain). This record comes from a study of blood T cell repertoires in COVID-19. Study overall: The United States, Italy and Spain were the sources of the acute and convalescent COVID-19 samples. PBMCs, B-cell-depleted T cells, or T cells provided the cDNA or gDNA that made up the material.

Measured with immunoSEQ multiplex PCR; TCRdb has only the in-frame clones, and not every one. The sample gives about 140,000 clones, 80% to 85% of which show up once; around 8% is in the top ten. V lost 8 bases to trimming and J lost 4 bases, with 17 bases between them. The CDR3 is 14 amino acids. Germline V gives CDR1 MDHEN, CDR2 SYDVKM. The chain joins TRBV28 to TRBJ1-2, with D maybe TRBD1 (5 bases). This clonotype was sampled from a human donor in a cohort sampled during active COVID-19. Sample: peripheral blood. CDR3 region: CASHRTRDGYGYTF. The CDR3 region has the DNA TGTGCCAGCCACAGGACCAGGGATGGCTATGGCTACACCTTC.